This record concerns one T cell receptor (beta chain) sequence. The antigen remains undetermined. The data were produced by immunoSEQ multiplex PCR, yet TCRdb's version contains in-frame clones alone and is incomplete. This table has about 18,000 clones, about three quarters appearing once. This record belongs to a study of tumor-infiltrating lymphocytes in localized non-small cell lung cancer. Turning to the study itself: Several tumor histologies, both smoking statuses, and some post-neoadjuvant chemotherapy samples were included. Resected tumor was paired with non-adjacent uninvolved lung from the same patient. Study observations and caveats: Tumor T-cell fraction was not associated with recurrence-free survival. TCRbeta sequencing showed higher T cell infiltration in tumors than uninvolved lung.

Trimming took 4 bases from V and 9 from J; bases not matched to a gene: 13. Germline-derived CDR1 and CDR2 are LGHNA and YNFKEQ. This CDR3 has 17 amino acids. The chain joins TRBV4-2 to TRBJ1-6, with TRBD1 matching over 9 bases. The specimen was lung tumor tissue. This receptor was obtained from a human donor with non-small cell lung cancer. CDR3 protein: CASSRAPGQGKGSPLHF. CDR3 nucleotides: TGTGCCAGCAGCCGCGCCCCGGGACAGGGAAAAGGTTCACCCCTCCACTTT.